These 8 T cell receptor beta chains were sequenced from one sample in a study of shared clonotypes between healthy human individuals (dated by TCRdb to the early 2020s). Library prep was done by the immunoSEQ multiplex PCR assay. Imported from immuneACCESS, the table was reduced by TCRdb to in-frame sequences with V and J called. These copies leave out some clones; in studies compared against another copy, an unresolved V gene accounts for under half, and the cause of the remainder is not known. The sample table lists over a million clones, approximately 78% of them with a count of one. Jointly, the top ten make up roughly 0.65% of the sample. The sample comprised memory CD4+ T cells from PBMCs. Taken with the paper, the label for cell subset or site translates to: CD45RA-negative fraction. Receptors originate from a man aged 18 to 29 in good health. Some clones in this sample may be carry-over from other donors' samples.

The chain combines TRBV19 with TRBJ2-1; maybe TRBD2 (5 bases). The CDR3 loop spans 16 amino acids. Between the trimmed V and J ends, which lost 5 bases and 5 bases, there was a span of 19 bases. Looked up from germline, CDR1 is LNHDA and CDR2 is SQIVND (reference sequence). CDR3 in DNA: TGTGCCAGTAGTCCCCGGGGAATACGGAGAGACAATGAGCAGTTCTTC. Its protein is CASSPRGIRRDNEQFF.

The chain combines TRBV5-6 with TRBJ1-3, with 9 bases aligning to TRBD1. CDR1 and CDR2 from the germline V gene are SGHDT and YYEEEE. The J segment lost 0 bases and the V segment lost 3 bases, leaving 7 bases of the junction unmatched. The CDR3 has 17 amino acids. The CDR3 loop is CASSYRQGGTSGNTIYF. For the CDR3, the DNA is TGTGCCAGCAGCTATCGACAGGGGGGGACCTCTGGAAACACCATATATTTT.

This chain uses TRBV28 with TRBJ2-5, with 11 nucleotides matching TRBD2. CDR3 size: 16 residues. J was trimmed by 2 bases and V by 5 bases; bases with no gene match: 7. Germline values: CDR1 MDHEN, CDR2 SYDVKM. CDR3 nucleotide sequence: TGTGCCAGCAGTCCGCTGGGACTAGCGGTTCAAGAGACCCAGTACTTC. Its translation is CASSPLGLAVQETQYF.

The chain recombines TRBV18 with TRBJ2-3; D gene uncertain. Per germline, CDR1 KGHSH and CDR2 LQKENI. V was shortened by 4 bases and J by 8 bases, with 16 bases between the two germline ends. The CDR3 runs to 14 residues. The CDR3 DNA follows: TGTGCCAGCTCACGCCTGTCTGATGCAGCTACGCAGTATTTT. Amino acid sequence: CASSRLSDAATQYF.

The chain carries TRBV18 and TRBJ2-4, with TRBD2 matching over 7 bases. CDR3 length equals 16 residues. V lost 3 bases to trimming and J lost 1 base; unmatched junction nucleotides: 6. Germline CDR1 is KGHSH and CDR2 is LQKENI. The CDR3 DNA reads TGTGCCAGCTCACCGGGAGGGAATGGGGCCAAAAACATTCAGTACTTC. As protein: CASSPGGNGAKNIQYF.

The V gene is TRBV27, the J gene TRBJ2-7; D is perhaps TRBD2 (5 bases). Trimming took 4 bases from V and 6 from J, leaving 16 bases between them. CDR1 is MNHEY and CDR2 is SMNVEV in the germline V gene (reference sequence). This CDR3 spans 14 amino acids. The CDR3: CASSSSHYGFEQYF. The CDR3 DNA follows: TGTGCCAGCAGTTCTAGCCATTACGGGTTCGAGCAGTACTTC.

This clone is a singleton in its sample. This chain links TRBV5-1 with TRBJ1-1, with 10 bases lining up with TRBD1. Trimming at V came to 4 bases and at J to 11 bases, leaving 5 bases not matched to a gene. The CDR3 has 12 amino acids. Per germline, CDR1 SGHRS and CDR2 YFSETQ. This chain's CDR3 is CASSDGQGEAFF. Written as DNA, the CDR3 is TGCGCCAGCAGCGACGGACAGGGGGAGGCTTTCTTT.

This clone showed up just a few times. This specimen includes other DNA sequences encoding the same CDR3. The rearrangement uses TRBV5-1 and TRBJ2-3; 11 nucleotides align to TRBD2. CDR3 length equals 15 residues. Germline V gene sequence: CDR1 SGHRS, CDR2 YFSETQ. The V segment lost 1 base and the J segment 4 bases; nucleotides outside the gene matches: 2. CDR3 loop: CASSLQLAGADTQYF. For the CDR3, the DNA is TGCGCCAGCAGCTTGCAACTAGCGGGAGCAGATACGCAGTATTTT.